This T cell receptor (beta chain) is from a study of cytotoxic CD8 clonotypes in ibrutinib-treated CLL. Across the whole study: Response sampling came at median approximately a year of treatment, ranging about 6 to 36 months.

Broader study findings: There were few public clonotypes, and on treatment they contracted or stayed stable.

Only one count was recorded for this clone. What it binds is not known. TCRdb's copy holds only in-frame clones and misses some; the assay was immunoSEQ multiplex PCR. The data show about 130,000 clones, with over 75% seen just once and under 2.5% held by the top ten. Germline assignment: CDR1 SEHNR and CDR2 FQNEAQ (reference sequence). Trimming removed 3 bases from V and 2 bases from J, with 13 bases in between. The length of the CDR3 is 15 residues. The gene calls are TRBV7-9 and TRBJ2-5; tentatively, D is TRBD1 (6 bases). The origin of this receptor is a human donor with chronic lymphocytic leukemia. This sample comprised PBMCs, obtained after 24 months of ibrutinib treatment. The CDR3 DNA reads TGTGCCAGCAGCTTTAGTCAGGGGCTACAAGAGACCCAGTACTTC. Its translation: CASSFSQGLQETQYF.